This T cell receptor beta chain was sequenced in a study of Graves' ophthalmopathy and Graves' hyperthyroidism. In the study overall: Stable hyperthyroid donors showed no ophthalmopathy during 18 months follow-up. The study's findings and limits: Detection in blood was also observed for most expanded thyroid clonotypes above 0.001 frequency.

This clonotype was seen repeatedly, ten times or more. As yet, its antigen is unknown. V gave up 6 bases and J gave up 3 bases, with 29 bases separating them. The CDR3 extends over 18 amino acids. Germline V gene lookup returns CDR1 DFQATT and CDR2 SNEGSKA (reference sequence). Researchers took RNA transcripts and amplified TCR beta CDR3 regions from them. Second-round multiplex PCR came after a first-round RT-PCR that employed HTBI primers. Each CDR3 protein gets one entry after TCRdb re-called the multiplex PCR reads with MiXCR. Seen here are about 590,000 distinct CDR3 sequences, 35% to 40% observed once, and the top ten hold roughly 4.5%. Additional autoimmune diseases, uncontrolled infections, pregnancy or lactation disqualified patients. Orbital computed tomography, thyroid ultrasound, TRAb, serum thyroxine and clinical symptoms formed the basis of diagnosis.

This TCR came from an adult man with Graves' hyperthyroidism. The sequencing sample was made of peripheral blood or thyroid tissue (not recorded which). The chain carries TRBV20-1 and TRBJ1-1, with D perhaps matching TRBD1 (5 bases). The CDR3 DNA reads TGCAGTGCAGAGGGACCTAAACGAAAATTCCTCAGGGACACTGAAGCTTTCTTT. This encodes CSAEGPKRKFLRDTEAFF.